These 16 T cell receptor beta chains originate from one sample sequenced in a study of PD-1 blockade in classical Hodgkin lymphoma (dated by TCRdb to about 2020). The method was the immunoSEQ multiplex PCR assay. Entries here come from immuneACCESS through TCRdb and include only in-frame sequences with V and J called. Some clones fail to appear in such tables; in the studies checked, an unresolved V gene covers under half of the shortfall, and the cause of the remainder is unknown. The sample includes 30,000 to 35,000 clones, with roughly four fifths observed a single time. The leading ten clones occupy approximately 0.8% of the sample. The time point label here, explained by the study, means: cycle 4 day 1 (C4D1), after 6 weeks of nivolumab. Every trial patient had relapsed after autologous stem cell transplantation, and cohorts A, B and C differed in prior brentuximab vedotin exposure. A Miltenyi CD4+ T cell isolation kit was used for magnetic negative selection to purify CD4+ T cells from thawed PBMCs.

Sample: CD4+ T cells from blood, taken before the fourth cycle of nivolumab. These TCRs come from a human donor with classical Hodgkin lymphoma.

For the CDR3, the DNA is TGTGCCAGCAGCCAAGATATAGGAGGGGGGGTCGGCGATACGCAGTATTTT. Translating gives CASSQDIGGGVGDTQYF. The rearrangement joins TRBV4-2 to TRBJ2-3, with D possibly matching TRBD2 (7 bases). The CDR3 is 17 amino acids. The germline V and J ends were trimmed by 0 bases and 6 bases, with 19 bases remaining between them. Germline CDR1 and CDR2: LGHNA and YNFKEQ.

The table lists this clone with a count of one. The chain uses TRBV6-6 and TRBJ2-3, with TRBD1 matching 8 bases. The CDR3 covers 16 residues. Germline assignment: CDR1 MNHNY and CDR2 SVGAGI (reference sequence). After removal of 4 bases from V and 6 bases from J, the junction contained 12 bases not matched to a gene. CDR3 residues: CASSSAGGSPEDTQYF. DNA for the CDR3: TGTGCCAGCAGTTCTGCAGGGGGCTCCCCTGAGGATACGCAGTATTTT.

As DNA, the CDR3 is TGTGCCAGCAGCTTAGGACGGAACACTGAAGCTTTCTTT. Its translation: CASSLGRNTEAFF. The V gene is TRBV7-2, the J gene TRBJ1-1, with D hard to call. Germline-derived CDR1 and CDR2 are SGHTA and FQGNSA. V lost 1 base and J lost 1, with 4 bases in between. This CDR3 comprises 13 residues.

The chain combines TRBV5-1 with TRBJ1-2; maybe TRBD1 (6 bases). This CDR3 is built from 16 residues. Germline CDR1 reads SGHRS; CDR2 reads YFSETQ. The ends were cut back, 0 bases at V and 0 bases at J, with 12 bases in the middle. The DNA for the CDR3 is TGCGCCAGCAGCTTGGTGGCAGGGGTTTCTAACTATGGCTACACCTTC. This encodes CASSLVAGVSNYGYTF.

This clone has a handful of counts. The chain couples TRBV6-5 to TRBJ1-6, with 7 bases lining up with TRBD1. This CDR3 has 15 amino acids. Looked up from germline, CDR1 is MNHEY and CDR2 is SVGAGI. Trimming took 1 base from V and 10 from J; bases not matched to a gene: 7. The CDR3 spells CASSYFDREESPLHF. The CDR3 region has the DNA TGTGCCAGCAGTTACTTTGACAGGGAGGAGTCACCCCTCCACTTT.

The chain is built from TRBV6-1 and TRBJ1-4; unclear D gene. CDR3 length: 13 amino acids. The V end was cut by 3 bases, the J end by 8 bases, with 10 bases between. In germline, CDR1 is MNHNS, CDR2 SASEGT. The CDR3 region is CASSDSPMEKLFF. CDR3 coding DNA: TGTGCCAGCAGTGATTCCCCCATGGAAAAACTGTTTTTT.

This sequence joins TRBV5-1 and TRBJ2-5, with 7 positions matching TRBD2. Trimming at V came to 0 bases and at J to 3 bases, leaving 5 bases not matched to a gene. Germline V gene data show CDR1 as SGHRS and CDR2 as YFSETQ. CDR3 size: 15 residues. Here the CDR3 DNA reads TGCGCCAGCAGCTTGGTGTGGAGCGGGGAAGAGACCCAGTACTTC. Encoded protein: CASSLVWSGEETQYF.

This clone was seen a handful of times. This chain links TRBV30 with TRBJ1-6, with 8 bases that match TRBD1. CDR1 is GTSNPN, CDR2 SVGIG, per germline (reference sequence). Unmatched junction bases numbered 7, after V lost 2 bases and J lost 10 bases. The CDR3 extends over 14 amino acids. The CDR3: CAWSPLDRESPLHF. CDR3 sequence (DNA): TGTGCCTGGAGTCCCCTGGACAGGGAATCACCCCTCCACTTT.

The gene calls are TRBV30 and TRBJ1-1; no clear D gene. The ends were cut back, 2 bases at V and 2 bases at J, with 9 bases in the middle. This CDR3 is 13 amino acids long. Germline CDR1 is GTSNPN and CDR2 is SVGIG (reference sequence). In nucleotides, the CDR3 is TGTGCCTGGAGTAGGGCGTTTAACACTGAAGCTTTCTTT. The encoded protein is CAWSRAFNTEAFF.

This clone has more than one count but fewer than ten. The J gene is TRBJ1-6, the V gene TRBV10-1, with a possible D match to TRBD1 (6 bases). Germline CDR1 is WNHNN and CDR2 is SYGVQD (reference sequence). V was cut by 4 bases and J by 5 bases, with 9 bases left in between. The CDR3 is made up of 14 amino acids. The CDR3 nucleotides read TGCGCCAGCAGTGTTGGACAGAATAATTCACCCCTCCACTTT. Translation gives CASSVGQNNSPLHF.

The CDR3 spells CASSPGGLRLSMNEQYF. The CDR3 DNA sequence: TGTGCCAGCAGCCCCGGAGGCCTTCGGCTCTCCATGAACGAGCAGTACTTC. The chain joins TRBV11-2 to TRBJ2-7; D perhaps matches TRBD2 (5 bases). V shed 5 bases and J shed 5 bases, with 25 bases lying between them. The CDR3 runs 17 residues. Per the germline V gene, CDR1 is SGHAT and CDR2 is FQNNGV.

This clone was seen a handful of times. This chain joins TRBV19 and TRBJ1-1; D remains unclear. The CDR3 length is 16 residues. V was clipped by 5 bases and J by 3 bases, with 19 bases between them. Germline values: CDR1 LNHDA, CDR2 SQIVND (reference sequence). CDR3 region: CASSPVLDALDTEAFF. CDR3 nucleotides: TGTGCCAGTAGTCCCGTCTTGGACGCCCTGGACACTGAAGCTTTCTTT.

The chain is built from TRBV6-6 and TRBJ1-1; 9 nucleotides line up with TRBD1. Per the germline V gene, CDR1 is MNHNY and CDR2 is SVGAGI (reference sequence). The CDR3 sequence is 16 residues long. J lost 1 base, V lost 7 bases, and 10 bases had no gene match. The CDR3 nucleotides read TGTGCCAGCACCGTGGACAGGGGAACTTGGAACACTGAAGCTTTCTTT. The encoded protein is CASTVDRGTWNTEAFF.

The rearrangement links TRBV7-2 to TRBJ2-7, with 8 bases that match TRBD2. The CDR3 spans 16 residues. Germline trimming cut 5 bases from V and 5 bases from J; bases unmatched to any gene: 14. Germline CDR1 SGHTA, CDR2 FQGNSA. Here the CDR3 reads CASSPPGGARDNEQYF. The CDR3 DNA reads as TGTGCCAGCAGCCCTCCCGGGGGGGCAAGAGACAACGAGCAGTACTTC.

The genes are TRBV12-5 and TRBJ2-7; TRBD1 agrees at 7 bases. There are 16 residues in the CDR3. The germline gives CDR1 LGHNT, CDR2 FRNRAP. Unmatched junction bases numbered 11, after V lost 0 bases and J lost 6 bases. The CDR3 sequence: CASGLVLSGGLSEQYF. The CDR3 DNA follows: TGTGCTAGTGGTTTGGTACTGTCAGGGGGTTTGTCCGAGCAGTACTTC.

The chain couples TRBV29-1 to TRBJ2-7; D is uncertain. V lost 5 bases and J 6 bases, leaving 5 bases between the germline ends. The CDR3 is 9 residues long. The germline CDR1 and CDR2 sequences are SQVTM and ANQGSEA. The DNA for the CDR3 is TGCAGCGTTAACCTCGAGCAGTACTTC. Amino acids: CSVNLEQYF.